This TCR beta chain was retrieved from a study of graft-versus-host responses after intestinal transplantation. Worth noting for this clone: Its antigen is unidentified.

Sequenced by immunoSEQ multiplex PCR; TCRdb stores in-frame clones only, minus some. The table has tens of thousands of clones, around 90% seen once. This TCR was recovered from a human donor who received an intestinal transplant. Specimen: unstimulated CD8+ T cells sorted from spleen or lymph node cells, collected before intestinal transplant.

The CDR3 loop reads CASRVSGSNTEAFF. The DNA of the CDR3 is TGTGCCAGCAGGGTTTCGGGCAGTAACACTGAAGCTTTCTTT. V and J are TRBV6-5 and TRBJ1-1; unclear D gene. V lost 6 bases to trimming and J lost 2 bases, with 13 bases between them. Germline V CDR1 and CDR2: MNHEY, SVGAGI. This CDR3 spans 14 amino acids.